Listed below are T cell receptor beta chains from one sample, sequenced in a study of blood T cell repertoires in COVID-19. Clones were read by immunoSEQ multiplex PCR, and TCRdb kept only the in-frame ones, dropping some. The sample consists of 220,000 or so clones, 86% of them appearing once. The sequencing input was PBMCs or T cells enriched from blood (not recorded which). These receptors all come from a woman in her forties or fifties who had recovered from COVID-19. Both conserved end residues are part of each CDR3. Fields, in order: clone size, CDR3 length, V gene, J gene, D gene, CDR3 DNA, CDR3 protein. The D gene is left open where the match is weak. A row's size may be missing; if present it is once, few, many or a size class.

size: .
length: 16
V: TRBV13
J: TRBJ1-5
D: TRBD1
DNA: TGTGCCAGCAGCTTAGGGACAGGGGAGGGCAATCAGCCCCAGCATTTT
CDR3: CASSLGTGEGNQPQHF

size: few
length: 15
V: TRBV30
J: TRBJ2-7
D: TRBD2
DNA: TGTGCCTGGAGTGTAGGACTAGCGGAGACCTACGAGCAGTACTTC
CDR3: CAWSVGLAETYEQYF

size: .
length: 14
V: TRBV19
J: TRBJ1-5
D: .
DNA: TGTGCCAGTAGTATAACGGGTATTAATCAGCCCCAGCATTTT
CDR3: CASSITGINQPQHF

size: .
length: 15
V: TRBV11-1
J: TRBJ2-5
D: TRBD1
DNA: TGTGCCAGCAGCTTAGGTGACAGGGGACAAGAGACCCAGTACTTC
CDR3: CASSLGDRGQETQYF

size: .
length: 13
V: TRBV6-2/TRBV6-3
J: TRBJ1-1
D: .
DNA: TGTGCCAGCAGCAACTCTATGACGGGTGAAGCTTTCTTT
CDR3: CASSNSMTGEAFF

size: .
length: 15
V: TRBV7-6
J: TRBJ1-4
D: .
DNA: TGTGCCAGCAGCTCCCGGGGGGACGGCAATGAAAAACTGTTTTTT
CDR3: CASSSRGDGNEKLFF

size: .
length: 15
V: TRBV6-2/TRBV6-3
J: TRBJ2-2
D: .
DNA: TGTGCCAGCAACCCACAGGGCCCAACCACCGGGGAGCTGTTTTTT
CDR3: CASNPQGPTTGELFF

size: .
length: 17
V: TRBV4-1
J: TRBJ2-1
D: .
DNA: TGCGCCAGCAGCCAACTTAATAAGCTACTAGCTTACAATGAGCAGTTCTTC
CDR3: CASSQLNKLLAYNEQFF

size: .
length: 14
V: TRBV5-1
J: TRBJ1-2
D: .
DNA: TGCGCCAGCAGCTTGGGAACCCGGGTTGCTGGCTACACCTTC
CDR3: CASSLGTRVAGYTF

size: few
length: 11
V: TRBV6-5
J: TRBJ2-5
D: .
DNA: TGTGCCAGCAGTCCGGGAGAGACCCAGTACTTC
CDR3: CASSPGETQYF

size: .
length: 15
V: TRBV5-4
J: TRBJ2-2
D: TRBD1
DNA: TGTGCCAGCAGCGTAAGACAGGGAAAAACCGGGGAGCTGTTTTTT
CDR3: CASSVRQGKTGELFF

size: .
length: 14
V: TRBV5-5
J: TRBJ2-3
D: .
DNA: TGTGCCAGCAGCTTTGGAGGGAGCACAGATACGCAGTATTTT
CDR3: CASSFGGSTDTQYF

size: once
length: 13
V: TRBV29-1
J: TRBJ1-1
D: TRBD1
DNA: TGCAGCGTTGTGGGACAGAGGAACACTGAAGCTTTCTTT
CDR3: CSVVGQRNTEAFF

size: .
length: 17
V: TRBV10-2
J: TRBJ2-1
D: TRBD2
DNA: TGCGCCAGCAGTGACCTATTGGGTAGCGGGGGGAACAATGAGCAGTTCTTC
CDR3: CASSDLLGSGGNNEQFF

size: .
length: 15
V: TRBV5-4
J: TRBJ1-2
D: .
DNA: TGTGCCAGCAGCATGGGCAGGGTAGCTAACTATGGCTACACCTTC
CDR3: CASSMGRVANYGYTF

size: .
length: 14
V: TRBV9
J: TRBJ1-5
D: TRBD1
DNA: TGTGCCAGCAGCCCGGGACAGGGCAATCAGCCCCAGCATTTT
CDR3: CASSPGQGNQPQHF

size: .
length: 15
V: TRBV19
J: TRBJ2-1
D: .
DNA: TGTGCCAGTAGTATAGTTGGCGGGGCCAACAATGAGCAGTTCTTC
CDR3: CASSIVGGANNEQFF

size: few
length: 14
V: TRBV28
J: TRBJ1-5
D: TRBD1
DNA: TGTGCCAGCAGTTATACAGGGGCCCCAGGGCCCCAGCATTTT
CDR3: CASSYTGAPGPQHF

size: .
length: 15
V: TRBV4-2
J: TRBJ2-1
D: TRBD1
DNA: TGTGCCAGCAGCCAAGGACAGGGTGGCTACAATGAGCAGTTCTTC
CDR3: CASSQGQGGYNEQFF

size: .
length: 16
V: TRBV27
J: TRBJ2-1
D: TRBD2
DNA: TGTGCCAGCAGTTTCATTAGCGGGATTTCCTACAATGAGCAGTTCTTC
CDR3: CASSFISGISYNEQFF

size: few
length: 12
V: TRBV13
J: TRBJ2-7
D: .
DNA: TGTGCCAGCAGCTTAACAGGGTACGAGCAGTACTTC
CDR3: CASSLTGYEQYF

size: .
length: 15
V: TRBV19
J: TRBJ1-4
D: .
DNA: TGTGCCAGTAGTATTCGTGGGACACGGAATGAAAAACTGTTTTTT
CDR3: CASSIRGTRNEKLFF

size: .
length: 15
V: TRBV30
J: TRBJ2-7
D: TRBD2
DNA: TGTGCCTGGAGCAAAACGACTAGCGGGAGAAATCAGCAGTACTTC
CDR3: CAWSKTTSGRNQQYF

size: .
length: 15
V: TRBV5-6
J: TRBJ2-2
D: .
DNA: TGTGCCAGCAGCTTGACTAGCCGCGCCACCGGGGAGCTGTTTTTT
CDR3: CASSLTSRATGELFF

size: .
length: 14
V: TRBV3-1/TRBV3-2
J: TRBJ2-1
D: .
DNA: TGTGCCAGCAGCCCCCTGCGGGGGCACAATGAGCAGTTCTTC
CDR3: CASSPLRGHNEQFF

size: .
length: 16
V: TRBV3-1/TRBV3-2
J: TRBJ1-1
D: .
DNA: TGTGCCAGCAGCCAATACGACGCACAGCCGAACACTGAAGCTTTCTTT
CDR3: CASSQYDAQPNTEAFF

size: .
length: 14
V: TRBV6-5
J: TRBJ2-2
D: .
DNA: TGTGCCAGCAGTTACGAACAGGTCACCGGGGAGCTGTTTTTT
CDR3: CASSYEQVTGELFF

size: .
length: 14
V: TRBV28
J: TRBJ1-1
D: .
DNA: TGTGCCAGCAGTCCCCGGCGGCAGAACACTGAAGCTTTCTTT
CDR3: CASSPRRQNTEAFF

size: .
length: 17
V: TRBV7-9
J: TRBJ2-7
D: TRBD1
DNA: TGTGCCAGCAGCTTATGGGGGTCCGGGACAGGGGACCACGAGCAGTACTTC
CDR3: CASSLWGSGTGDHEQYF

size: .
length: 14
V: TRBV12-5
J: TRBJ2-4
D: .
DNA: TGTGCTAGTGGTTTGGAGGCAGGGCATGACATTCAGTACTTC
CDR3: CASGLEAGHDIQYF

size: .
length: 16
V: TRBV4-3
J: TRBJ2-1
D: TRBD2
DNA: TGCGCCAGCAGCCGCCTGCTGACTAGCGGGAGCTATGAGCAGTTCTTC
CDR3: CASSRLLTSGSYEQFF

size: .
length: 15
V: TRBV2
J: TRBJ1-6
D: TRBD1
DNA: TGTGCCAGCAGCTTAGGACAGGGGCGGAATTCACCCCTCCACTTT
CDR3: CASSLGQGRNSPLHF